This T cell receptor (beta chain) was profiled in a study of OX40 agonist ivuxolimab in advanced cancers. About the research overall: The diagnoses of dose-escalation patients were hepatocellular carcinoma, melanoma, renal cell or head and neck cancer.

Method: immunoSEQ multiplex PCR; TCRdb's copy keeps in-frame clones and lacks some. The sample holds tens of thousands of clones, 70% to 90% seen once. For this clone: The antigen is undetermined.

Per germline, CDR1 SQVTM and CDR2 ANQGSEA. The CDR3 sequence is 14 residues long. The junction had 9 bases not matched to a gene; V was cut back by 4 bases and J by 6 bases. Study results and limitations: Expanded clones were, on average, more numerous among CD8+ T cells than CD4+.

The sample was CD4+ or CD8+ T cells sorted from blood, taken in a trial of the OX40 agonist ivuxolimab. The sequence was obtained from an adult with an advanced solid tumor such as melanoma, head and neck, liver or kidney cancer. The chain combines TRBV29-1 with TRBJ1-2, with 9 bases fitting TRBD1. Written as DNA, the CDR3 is TGCAGCGTTGTAAGGGGACAGGGATCTGATGGCTACACCTTC. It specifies CSVVRGQGSDGYTF.